The clone carrying this TCR beta chain appeared once. Antigen specificity is unknown. This sample was taken from a study of cytomegalovirus exposure and HLA in healthy donors. The PCR was carried out with 60 Vbeta primers and 13 Jbeta primers. TCRdb's table, derived via immunoSEQ multiplex PCR, lists solely in-frame clones and lacks some. This sample yields about 230,000 clones, of which approximately 90% are seen a single time; around 1% belongs to the top ten. Study results and limitations: Later, an analysis found that common viral pathogens appeared to be linked with several of the most significant clusters. The likely explanation for a cluster of highly shared sequence variants was sequencing artifact.

There are 14 residues in the CDR3. Germline V CDR1 and CDR2: SGHRS, YFSETQ. Trimming removed 0 bases from V and 7 bases from J, with 13 bases in between. V usage is TRBV5-1 and J usage is TRBJ1-1; D ambiguous. The receptor was isolated from a woman under 30 in good health and CMV-seronegative. Sequences were obtained from PBMCs. DNA for the CDR3: TGCGCCAGCAGCTTGGGGGCCGCCGTACATGAAGCTTTCTTT. Protein: CASSLGAAVHEAFF.